The 6 T cell receptor beta chains reported below all come from one sample, sequenced in a study of radiation and T cells in renal cell carcinoma. The assay was immunoSEQ multiplex PCR, and TCRdb's table has in-frame clones only and misses some. The sample shows over 25,000 clones, over 75% of them seen only once. Indicated time point: blood 4 weeks post-SBRT, at nephrectomy. Treatment given: 15 Gy SBRT to primary tumor, nephrectomy 4 weeks later. The sequences come from blood, collected from a patient whose treatment included radiotherapy and nephrectomy. Receptors were obtained from a man aged 60-69 years with renal cell carcinoma.

The V gene is TRBV7-9, the J gene TRBJ2-7; D is uncertain. Germline V gives CDR1 SEHNR, CDR2 FQNEAQ (reference sequence). The CDR3 runs 14 residues. The germline V and J ends were trimmed by 5 bases and 1 base, with 12 bases remaining between them. The CDR3 region is CASSDTSRSYEQYF. Here the CDR3 DNA reads TGTGCCAGCAGCGACACTTCCCGGTCCTACGAGCAGTACTTC.

The chain recombines TRBV19 with TRBJ1-5, with a weak D call TRBD1 (6 bases). This CDR3 comprises 13 residues. CDR1 is LNHDA and CDR2 is SQIVND in the germline V gene (reference sequence). V shed 7 bases and J shed 3 bases, with 10 bases lying between them. CDR3 nucleotides: TGTGCCAGTACCAGGGGTTTCAATCAGCCCCAGCATTTT. This encodes CASTRGFNQPQHF.

The sample holds many counts of this clone. The chain combines TRBV6-5 with TRBJ2-2; weak D call: TRBD1 (5 bases). Per the germline V gene, CDR1 is MNHEY and CDR2 is SVGAGI. The CDR3 is made up of 14 amino acids. Trimming pared 7 bases from V and 7 bases from J, leaving 16 bases between. The CDR3 reads CASTDSMQGGELFF. The CDR3 region has the DNA TGTGCCAGCACCGACTCGATGCAGGGCGGGGAGCTGTTTTTT.

About this clone: The sample has other DNA sequences that encode this CDR3 too. V and J are TRBV5-1 and TRBJ2-3; TRBD1 matches 9 bases. CDR1 and CDR2 (germline): SGHRS, YFSETQ. V dropped 4 bases and J dropped 1; count of bases not matched to a gene: 7. CDR3 length: 16 amino acids. CDR3 residues: CASSLVGQGGTDTQYF. As DNA, the CDR3 is TGCGCCAGCAGCCTGGTGGGACAGGGAGGCACAGATACGCAGTATTTT.

Here the CDR3 reads CASSIYRDEPQHF. As DNA, the CDR3 is TGTGCCAGTAGTATTTACAGGGACGAGCCCCAGCATTTT. V is TRBV19 and J is TRBJ1-5, with D possibly matching TRBD1 (6 bases). From germline, CDR1 is LNHDA and CDR2 SQIVND (reference sequence). Trimming removed 3 bases from V and 8 bases from J, with 11 bases in between. The CDR3 is made up of 13 amino acids. The whole variable domain, filled in from reference TRBV19 and TRBJ1-5, reads DGGITQSPKYLFRKEGQNVTLSCEQNLNHDAMYWYRQDPGQGLRLIYYSQIVNDFQKGDIAEGYSVSREKKESFPLTVTSAQKNPTAFYLCASSIYRDEPQHFGDGTRLSIL.

The V call is TRBV7-9, the J call TRBJ2-3; D is uncertain. V was cut by 5 bases and J by 5 bases, with 8 bases left in between. The CDR3 is 12 residues long. CDR1 and CDR2 (germline): SEHNR, FQNEAQ (reference sequence). CDR3 loop: CASSPPVDTQYF. In DNA, the CDR3 is TGTGCCAGCAGCCCCCCAGTAGATACGCAGTATTTT.